These T cell receptor beta chains were read from a single sample in a study of Ad26.COV2.S vaccination and SARS-CoV-2 variants. Clones were read by immunoSEQ multiplex PCR, and TCRdb kept only the in-frame ones, dropping some. The sample lists 300,000 to 450,000 clones, around 83% seen once, with about 3.5% in the top ten. The source material was peripheral blood, sampled in a trial of Ad26.COV2.S vaccine versus placebo. The receptors here all came from a person between 18 and 65 years old who received the Ad26.COV2.S COVID-19 vaccine or a placebo. The CDR3 runs from the conserved cysteine through the conserved F or W. The D gene is left open where the match is weak. Clone size is stated in some rows and not others, as once, few, many or a class when expanded.

D	size	V	J	CDR3	DNA
-	-	TRBV7-9	TRBJ2-5	CASSSTVGFGETQYF	TGTGCCAGCAGCTCGACAGTAGGGTTTGGAGAGACCCAGTACTTC
-	-	TRBV2	TRBJ2-7	CASSEGGTGSYEQYF	TGTGCCAGCAGTGAAGGCGGGACCGGTTCCTACGAGCAGTACTTC
-	once	TRBV30	TRBJ2-7	CAWSFGVEQYF	TGTGCCTGGAGTTTCGGGGTCGAGCAGTACTTC
-	-	TRBV28	TRBJ2-3	CASSSQGPFRDTQYF	TGTGCCAGCAGTTCACAGGGTCCGTTCAGGGATACGCAGTATTTT
-	-	TRBV28	TRBJ1-5	CASSLLQYSNQPQHF	TGTGCCAGCAGTTTATTACAGTATAGCAATCAGCCCCAGCATTTT
-	-	TRBV4-1	TRBJ1-4	CASSQVPQSGEKLFF	TGCGCCAGCAGCCAAGTTCCCCAAAGTGGTGAAAAACTGTTTTTT
-	few	TRBV5-1	TRBJ1-1	CASSTGTLNTEAFF	TGCGCCAGCAGCACCGGGACGTTGAACACTGAAGCTTTCTTT
-	once	TRBV30	TRBJ1-6	CAWRIRMGNSPLHF	TGTGCCTGGAGAATCCGGATGGGAAATTCACCCCTCCACTTT
-	-	TRBV19	TRBJ2-7	CASSIGRGTLYEQYF	TGTGCCAGTAGTATCGGCAGGGGGACTCTCTACGAGCAGTACTTC
TRBD2	-	TRBV9	TRBJ2-6	CASSDRTSGSSGANVLTF	TGTGCCAGCAGCGATAGGACTAGCGGGTCCTCTGGGGCCAACGTCCTGACTTTC
-	-	TRBV19	TRBJ2-7	CASSAGPRPGEQYF	TGTGCCAGTAGTGCTGGGCCTCGCCCGGGCGAGCAGTACTTC
-	-	TRBV21-1	TRBJ1-1	CASSKEAYEAFF	TGTGCCAGCAGCAAAGAAGCGTATGAAGCTTTCTTT
TRBD1	-	TRBV28	TRBJ1-5	CASTTGVRQPQHF	TGTGCCAGCACAACAGGGGTCAGGCAGCCCCAGCATTTT
TRBD1	-	TRBV3-1/TRBV3-2	TRBJ2-7	CASSRQGPTYEQYF	TGTGCCAGCAGCCGACAGGGGCCAACCTACGAGCAGTACTTC
TRBD1	-	TRBV28	TRBJ2-7	CASSLDRETYEQYF	TGTGCCAGCAGTCTCGACAGGGAGACCTACGAGCAGTACTTC
-	few	TRBV5-1	TRBJ2-2	CASSGTLNTGELFF	TGCGCCAGCAGTGGGACTTTGAACACCGGGGAGCTGTTTTTT
-	-	TRBV11-2	TRBJ2-7	CASSLGTAYEQYF	TGTGCCAGCAGCTTAGGGACAGCCTACGAGCAGTACTTC
TRBD2	-	TRBV14	TRBJ2-1	CASSQRSGLARGEQFF	TGTGCCAGCAGCCAAAGGTCTGGACTAGCTCGTGGTGAGCAGTTCTTC
-	-	TRBV3-1/TRBV3-2	TRBJ1-6	CASSQAAHYNSPLHF	TGTGCCAGCAGCCAAGCGGCACATTATAATTCACCCCTCCACTTT
TRBD1	-	TRBV27	TRBJ2-7	CASSQQGANYEQYF	TGTGCCAGCAGTCAACAGGGGGCGAACTACGAGCAGTACTTC
-	-	TRBV6-5	TRBJ2-7	CASSYAGLSSNEQYF	TGTGCCAGCAGTTACGCAGGTTTATCATCTAACGAGCAGTACTTC
-	once	TRBV12-3/TRBV12-4	TRBJ2-3	CASSLDQADTQYF	TGTGCCAGCAGTTTAGATCAGGCAGATACGCAGTATTTT
TRBD1	-	TRBV27	TRBJ2-5	CASSYWGQQETQYF	TGTGCCAGCAGTTATTGGGGACAGCAAGAGACCCAGTACTTC
-	once	TRBV28	TRBJ2-1	CASSQFIVRTASSYNEQFF	TGTGCCAGCAGCCAATTCATCGTCAGGACCGCGAGCTCCTACAATGAGCAGTTCTTC
TRBD1	-	TRBV2	TRBJ2-4	CASRAETGAGDIQYF	TGTGCCAGCAGAGCTGAGACAGGGGCCGGGGACATTCAGTACTTC
-	-	TRBV7-2	TRBJ2-7	CASSLFGSGRKPSYEQYF	TGTGCCAGCAGCTTATTTGGGTCAGGCAGGAAGCCTTCCTACGAGCAGTACTTC
-	-	TRBV12-3/TRBV12-4	TRBJ2-5	CASSLFREGTQYF	TGTGCCAGCAGTTTGTTTCGGGAAGGGACCCAGTACTTC
-	-	TRBV5-1	TRBJ2-1	CASSLAHVPYEQFF	TGCGCCAGCAGCTTGGCCCATGTTCCGTATGAGCAGTTCTTC
-	-	TRBV12-3/TRBV12-4	TRBJ2-1	CASSPRDDEQFF	TGTGCCAGCAGTCCTCGGGACGATGAGCAGTTCTTC
TRBD2	-	TRBV5-6	TRBJ2-5	CASSATGTSGSVGRETQYF	TGTGCCAGCAGCGCGACCGGGACTAGCGGGAGTGTGGGTCGTGAGACCCAGTACTTC
-	-	TRBV5-6	TRBJ2-4	CASSSDTGSGIQYF	TGTGCCAGCAGCTCGGACACAGGGTCGGGCATTCAGTACTTC
-	-	TRBV15	TRBJ1-4	CATSGGTANEKLFF	TGTGCCACCAGCGGAGGGACCGCGAACGAAAAACTGTTTTTT
-	-	TRBV19	TRBJ2-7	CASSINPGSSYEQYF	TGTGCCAGTAGTATTAATCCGGGAAGCTCCTACGAGCAGTACTTC
-	once	TRBV11-1	TRBJ1-6	CASSLRREYSPLHF	TGTGCCAGCAGTCTACGTCGGGAATATTCACCCCTCCACTTT
-	-	TRBV27	TRBJ2-1	CASSPAGFRTEQFF	TGTGCCAGCAGTCCAGCCGGGTTTAGGACGGAGCAGTTCTTC
-	-	TRBV11-2	TRBJ2-2	CASSLRVTGELFF	TGTGCCAGCAGCTTAAGGGTAACCGGGGAGCTGTTTTTT
-	-	TRBV5-1	TRBJ1-3	CASTTGSQSTAGNTIYF	TGCGCCAGCACAACTGGATCTCAATCAACGGCTGGAAACACCATATATTTT
-	-	TRBV18	TRBJ1-1	CASSPLEGMNTEAFF	TGTGCCAGCTCACCACTGGAGGGGATGAACACTGAAGCTTTCTTT
-	-	TRBV20-1	TRBJ1-1	CSALEGLRAFF	TGCAGTGCTCTGGAGGGATTGCGAGCTTTCTTT
-	-	TRBV27	TRBJ2-5	CASSRLAIHQETQYF	TGTGCCAGCAGTCGGCTAGCCATCCACCAAGAGACCCAGTACTTC
-	-	TRBV9	TRBJ2-2	CASSETIANTGELFF	TGTGCCAGCAGCGAGACTATCGCGAACACCGGGGAGCTGTTTTTT
-	-	TRBV12-3/TRBV12-4	TRBJ1-2	CASSPNDYFGYTF	TGTGCCAGCAGTCCAAACGATTACTTCGGCTACACCTTC
-	-	TRBV24-1	TRBJ1-5	CATSDSTVGSNQPQHF	TGTGCCACCAGTGATTCGACGGTAGGTAGCAATCAGCCCCAGCATTTT
-	-	TRBV4-1	TRBJ1-5	CASSQGTAYQPQHF	TGCGCCAGCAGCCAAGGGACAGCCTATCAGCCCCAGCATTTT
TRBD2	-	TRBV13	TRBJ2-3	CASSLGRGGGFTDTQYF	TGTGCCAGCAGCTTAGGCCGGGGCGGGGGGTTCACAGATACGCAGTATTTT
TRBD2	-	TRBV5-1	TRBJ2-1	CASSPGHGRGNEQFF	TGCGCCAGCAGCCCTGGACACGGGAGGGGCAATGAGCAGTTCTTC
TRBD2	-	TRBV6-6	TRBJ2-3	CASSYPSGRGTDTQYF	TGTGCCAGCAGTTACCCGAGCGGGAGGGGCACAGATACGCAGTATTTT
TRBD2	-	TRBV4-3	TRBJ2-2	CASSLRLLRESAGELFF	TGCGCCAGCAGCCTTAGGCTCCTGCGGGAGAGCGCCGGGGAGCTGTTTTTT
TRBD2	-	TRBV9	TRBJ2-5	CASSPGTSGSIMETQYF	TGTGCCAGCAGCCCTGGGACTAGCGGGAGTATTATGGAGACCCAGTACTTC